Listed here are 31 T cell receptor beta chains from one sample, sequenced in a study of blood T cell repertoires in COVID-19. Libraries were prepared by immunoSEQ multiplex PCR; TCRdb keeps only in-frame clonotypes and omits some of them. The table lists about 200,000 clones, about 87% of them singletons. The sample consisted of peripheral blood. The receptor source for this set is a man aged 60-69 years with acute or convalescent COVID-19.

This sequence joins TRBV3-1 (or the pseudogene TRBV3-2) and TRBJ2-1; TRBD1 matches 7 bases. The CDR3 has 15 residues. Germline-derived CDR1 and CDR2 are LGHDT and YNNKEL (reference sequence). The V and J ends lost 4 bases and 7 bases, in that order; junction bases with no gene match: 10. CDR3 nucleotide sequence: TGTGCCAGCAGCCTGAAGACCCCACAGGGGAATGAGCAGTTCTTC. Amino acids: CASSLKTPQGNEQFF.

V usage is TRBV28 and J usage is TRBJ1-4; 9 bases align to TRBD1. The length of the CDR3 is 15 residues. Germline V gives CDR1 MDHEN, CDR2 SYDVKM. J was trimmed by 5 bases and V by 1 base; bases with no gene match: 2. The CDR3 loop is CASSLLGTGNEKLFF. As DNA, the CDR3 is TGTGCCAGCAGTTTATTGGGGACAGGGAATGAAAAACTGTTTTTT.

This clone was counted only a few times. The J gene is TRBJ1-2, the V gene TRBV20-1; 7 positions agree with TRBD1. CDR3 length equals 11 residues. The V gene's germline CDR1 is DFQATT and CDR2 SNEGSKA (reference sequence). Unmatched junction bases numbered 6, after V lost 4 bases and J lost 10 bases. CDR3 DNA sequence: TGCAGTGCTACAACAGGGGCGGACTACACCTTC. Its protein product is CSATTGADYTF.

The chain couples TRBV5-5 to TRBJ2-3; 12 bases are a match to TRBD2. Losses at the gene ends were 4 bases for V and 0 bases for J; bases not matched to a gene: 3. Germline V lookup: CDR1 SGHKS, CDR2 YYEKEE (reference sequence). This CDR3 has 16 residues. CDR3 sequence: CASSQTSGGSTDTQYF. The CDR3 region has the DNA TGTGCCAGCAGCCAAACTAGCGGGGGGAGCACAGATACGCAGTATTTT.

V and J are TRBV21-1 and TRBJ2-7; the table calls TRBD1, which could not be checked here. TRBV21-1 counts as a pseudogene. The CDR3 length is 15 residues. This CDR3 is CASTRGPEDPHEQYF. The CDR3 bases are TGTGCCAGCACCAGGGGGCCCGAGGACCCCCACGAGCAGTACTTC.

The chain uses TRBV18 and TRBJ2-7; the match to TRBD1 covers 9 bases. J gave up 5 bases and V 5 bases, and 4 bases lay outside the gene matches. Germline CDR1 reads KGHSH; CDR2 reads LQKENI. The length of the CDR3 is 13 residues. CDR3 residues: CASSRGQGDEQYF. CDR3 nucleotides: TGTGCCAGCTCAAGGGGACAGGGTGACGAGCAGTACTTC.

This chain uses TRBV6-6 with TRBJ2-7, with 7 bases aligning to TRBD1. The junction had 4 bases not matched to a gene; V was cut back by 5 bases and J by 0 bases. This CDR3 region has 14 residues. Germline-derived CDR1 and CDR2 are MNHNY and SVGAGI (reference sequence). Written as DNA, the CDR3 is TGTGCCAGCAGTCAAGGGACAGCCTCCTACGAGCAGTACTTC. It yields the protein CASSQGTASYEQYF.

The chain carries TRBV5-6 and TRBJ1-3; no definite D call. Trimming pared 4 bases from V and 1 base from J, leaving 12 bases between. The CDR3 has 15 residues. Germline lookup yields CDR1 SGHDT and CDR2 YYEEEE. The CDR3 loop is CASSRPGGSGNTIYF. The CDR3 nucleotides read TGTGCCAGCAGCCGGCCAGGCGGGTCTGGAAACACCATATATTTT.

The rearrangement uses TRBV2 and TRBJ2-3; TRBD2 matches 7 bases. Germline CDR1 reads SNHLY; CDR2 reads FYNNEI. Trimming cost V 8 bases and J 2 bases; bases outside gene matches: 13. The CDR3 is 16 amino acids. CDR3 coding DNA: TGTGCCAGCCTTCAGGAGAGCGGGGCGATCACAGATACGCAGTATTTT. Translated: CASLQESGAITDTQYF. Variable domain in full (rest from reference TRBV2 and TRBJ2-3): EPEVTQTPSHQVTQMGQEVILRCVPISNHLYFYWYRQILGQKVEFLVSFYNNEISEKSEIFDDQFSVERPDGSNFTLKIRSTKLEDSAMYFCASLQESGAITDTQYFGPGTRLTVL.

V gene TRBV6-6 combines with J gene TRBJ1-2; D remains unclear. Germline assignment: CDR1 MNHNY and CDR2 SVGAGI (reference sequence). Trimming took 6 bases from V and 0 from J, leaving 14 bases between them. This CDR3 spans 15 amino acids. The CDR3 DNA reads as TGTGCCAGCAGCCTGGACGGGGTTGCTAACTATGGCTACACCTTC. This gives the protein CASSLDGVANYGYTF.

At least ten counts were recorded for this clone. The rearrangement links TRBV24-1 to TRBJ2-1; 10 bases align to TRBD2. In germline, CDR1 is KGHDR, CDR2 SFDVKD. V dropped 3 bases and J dropped 1; count of bases not matched to a gene: 8. The CDR3 contains 18 residues. The CDR3 reads CATSDPSLAGLSYNEQFF. The CDR3 region has the DNA TGTGCCACCAGTGATCCCTCACTAGCGGGGCTGTCCTACAATGAGCAGTTCTTC.

This clone has only one observation. The J gene is TRBJ2-7, the V gene TRBV7-6; 8 bases match TRBD1. The length of the CDR3 is 15 residues. With 5 bases clipped from V and 0 bases from J, the junction kept 6 bases outside the gene matches. CDR1 SGHVS and CDR2 FNYEAQ come from the germline V gene. The CDR3 loop is CASSVDRGFSYEQYF. Here the CDR3 DNA reads TGTGCCAGCAGCGTAGACAGGGGATTCTCCTACGAGCAGTACTTC.

This clone came up a few times. This rearrangement joins TRBV19 to TRBJ1-4, with D possibly matching TRBD1 (5 bases). This CDR3 comprises 15 residues. V was cut by 3 bases and J by 3 bases, with 11 bases left in between. Looked up from germline, CDR1 is LNHDA and CDR2 is SQIVND (reference sequence). The CDR3 protein is CASSIGGGPNEKLFF. CDR3 DNA: TGTGCCAGTAGTATCGGGGGGGGACCTAATGAAAAACTGTTTTTT.

V gene TRBV29-1 combines with J gene TRBJ1-1; D call uncertain. This CDR3 has 12 amino acids. Trimming removed 4 bases from V and 3 bases from J, with 9 bases in between. Germline V gene lookup returns CDR1 SQVTM and CDR2 ANQGSEA. The CDR3 protein is CSVGGTDTEAFF. DNA for the CDR3: TGCAGCGTTGGAGGAACCGACACTGAAGCTTTCTTT.

This chain joins TRBV21-1 and TRBJ2-7; TRBD2 is the table's D call and was not checked against the DNA. TRBV21-1 is an annotated pseudogene. The length of the CDR3 is 18 residues. CDR3 sequence reads: CAPRRGLAGPLIFYEQYF. The CDR3 nucleotides read TGTGCCCCACGGAGGGGGCTAGCGGGGCCCCTAATTTTTTACGAGCAGTACTTC.

Concerning this clone itself: Distinct nucleotide sequences in the sample also encode this CDR3. The CDR3 nucleotides read TGTGCCAGCAGTGAAAGGCTAGCGGGGGGTTACAATGAGCAGTTCTTC. This encodes CASSERLAGGYNEQFF. V usage is TRBV2 and J usage is TRBJ2-1, with 11 bases identical to TRBD2. Per germline, CDR1 SNHLY and CDR2 FYNNEI. This CDR3 region has 16 residues. After removal of 2 bases from V and 4 bases from J, the junction contained 4 bases not matched to a gene.

The chain has TRBV28 and TRBJ1-5, with D possibly matching TRBD1 (5 bases). This CDR3 is 17 amino acids long. V shed 6 bases and J shed 3 bases, with 21 bases lying between them. Germline V gene sequence: CDR1 MDHEN, CDR2 SYDVKM. The CDR3 is CASSLGGAKKLNQPQHF. Written as DNA, the CDR3 is TGTGCCAGCAGCTTAGGAGGGGCCAAAAAGCTCAATCAGCCCCAGCATTTT.

The V call is TRBV7-2, the J call TRBJ1-3; possible D gene TRBD1, 5 bases. The germline V gene encodes CDR1 SGHTA and CDR2 FQGNSA. The V and J ends lost 4 bases and 4 bases respectively, with 11 bases between them. The length of the CDR3 is 14 residues. The chain's CDR3 is CASSSRGEGNTIYF. CDR3 nucleotides: TGTGCCAGCAGCTCCCGGGGGGAGGGAAACACCATATATTTT.

CDR3 protein: CASSQDGLSANYGYTF. CDR3 sequence (DNA): TGTGCCAGTAGCCAAGACGGCCTGAGCGCTAACTATGGCTACACCTTC. The chain carries TRBV19 and TRBJ1-2; the D is unclear. With 6 bases removed from V and 0 bases from J, the gap between germline ends came to 17 bases. Germline assignment: CDR1 LNHDA and CDR2 SQIVND (reference sequence). This CDR3 is 16 amino acids long.

This rearrangement joins TRBV19 to TRBJ1-1; D is perhaps TRBD1 (6 bases). The CDR3 is made up of 15 amino acids. V was pared by 4 bases and J by 3 bases, with 15 bases between. CDR1 is LNHDA, CDR2 SQIVND, per germline (reference sequence). CDR3 protein: CASSTGTRRDTEAFF. The CDR3, as DNA: TGTGCCAGTAGTACTGGGACACGGCGAGACACTGAAGCTTTCTTT. The complete variable domain, with remaining parts taken from reference TRBV19 and TRBJ1-1, reads DGGITQSPKYLFRKEGQNVTLSCEQNLNHDAMYWYRQDPGQGLRLIYYSQIVNDFQKGDIAEGYSVSREKKESFPLTVTSAQKNPTAFYLCASSTGTRRDTEAFFGQGTRLTVV.

This clone appeared once. This rearrangement joins TRBV18 to TRBJ1-4; maybe TRBD1 (6 bases). V was cut by 1 base and J by 3 bases, with 15 bases left in between. Germline V gene data show CDR1 as KGHSH and CDR2 as LQKENI. The CDR3 length is 17 residues. The CDR3 DNA reads TGTGCCAGCTCACCACGCGGGGGGCCAGCGGCTAATGAAAAACTGTTTTTT. Its translation: CASSPRGGPAANEKLFF. The full variable domain, completed using reference TRBV18 and TRBJ1-4, is NAGVMQNPRHLVRRRGQEARLRCSPMKGHSHVYWYRQLPEEGLKFMVYLQKENIIDESGMPKERFSAEFPKEGPSILRIQQVVRGDSAAYFCASSPRGGPAANEKLFFGSGTQLSVL.

CDR3 in amino acids: CASSQDWQEGEQFF. CDR3 in DNA: TGTGCCAGCAGCCAAGATTGGCAGGAGGGCGAGCAGTTCTTC. This sequence joins TRBV14 and TRBJ2-1; TRBD2 is a possible D gene (6 bases). Trimming took 0 bases from V and 10 from J, leaving 13 bases between them. The CDR3 is made up of 14 amino acids. Germline CDR1 reads SGHDN; CDR2 reads FVKESK.

This clone was recorded only once. Here the CDR3 reads CASSVSRGGADTQYF. For the CDR3, the DNA is TGTGCCAGCAGCGTCTCGCGGGGGGGCGCAGATACGCAGTATTTT. The J gene is TRBJ2-3, the V gene TRBV9, with 9 bases fitting TRBD2. Per the germline V gene, CDR1 is SGDLS and CDR2 is YYNGEE. V shed 2 bases, J shed 4 bases, and the junction held 5 bases outside the gene matches. The CDR3 has 15 residues.

The chain carries TRBV3-1 (or the pseudogene TRBV3-2) and TRBJ2-3; D not certain. The germline V gene has CDR1 LGHDT and CDR2 YNNKEL (reference sequence). V shed 2 bases and J shed 2 bases, with 8 bases lying between them. This CDR3 has 14 amino acids. The CDR3 bases are TGTGCCAGCAGCCAATCTAGATACACAGATACGCAGTATTTT. It codes for CASSQSRYTDTQYF.

This chain connects TRBV10-3 to TRBJ2-1, with a weak D call TRBD2 (6 bases). Looked up from germline, CDR1 is ENHRY and CDR2 is SYGVKD. The V gene lost 3 bases and the J gene lost 5 bases, with 11 bases spanning the gap. The CDR3 totals 14 residues. CDR3 sequence: CAISDGLTNNEQFF. As DNA, the CDR3 is TGTGCCATCAGTGATGGACTAACAAACAATGAGCAGTTCTTC.

J is TRBJ1-6 and V is TRBV4-1, with D tentatively TRBD1 (6 bases). The CDR3 contains 15 residues. In germline, CDR1 is MGHRA, CDR2 YSYEKL. V was clipped by 2 bases and J by 7 bases, with 12 bases between them. CDR3 region: CASSQRGTGNSPLHF. The CDR3 DNA sequence: TGCGCCAGCAGCCAAAGAGGAACAGGGAATTCACCCCTCCACTTT.

This chain connects TRBV18 to TRBJ1-5, with D unresolved. V was shortened by 6 bases and J by 4 bases, with 16 bases between the two germline ends. The CDR3 contains 15 residues. In germline, CDR1 is KGHSH, CDR2 LQKENI. The CDR3 is CASSPEGVRNQPQHF. In DNA, the CDR3 is TGTGCCAGCTCCCCGGAGGGAGTTCGGAATCAGCCCCAGCATTTT. Looking up the rest from reference TRBV18 and TRBJ1-5 gives the full variable domain: NAGVMQNPRHLVRRRGQEARLRCSPMKGHSHVYWYRQLPEEGLKFMVYLQKENIIDESGMPKERFSAEFPKEGPSILRIQQVVRGDSAAYFCASSPEGVRNQPQHFGDGTRLSIL.

This clone has just a few counts. The V gene is TRBV2, the J gene TRBJ2-5; D remains unclear. The V gene lost 7 bases and the J gene lost 2 bases, with 14 bases spanning the gap. The CDR3 runs 14 residues. Germline V gene lookup returns CDR1 SNHLY and CDR2 FYNNEI. The CDR3 DNA follows: TGTGCCAGCACGGTTCGTGAGTGGCAAGAGACCCAGTACTTC. Its protein product is CASTVREWQETQYF.

In this sample, this clone turned up once. The genes are TRBV7-2 and TRBJ2-5; TRBD1 is a possible D gene (5 bases). Per the germline V gene, CDR1 is SGHTA and CDR2 is FQGNSA. Trimming took off 1 base at V and 5 bases at J, with 17 bases between the two ends. The CDR3 runs 16 residues. CDR3 DNA sequence: TGTGCCAGCAGCTTAGGCCAGGGCTTCTCCGGGGAGACCCAGTACTTC. Translated: CASSLGQGFSGETQYF.

This chain links TRBV10-1 with TRBJ2-1, with TRBD1 matching over 10 bases. Losses at the gene ends were 5 bases for V and 5 bases for J; bases not matched to a gene: 3. The CDR3 contains 14 residues. Per germline, CDR1 WNHNN and CDR2 SYGVQD (reference sequence). CDR3 nucleotide sequence: TGCGCCAGCAGTTCGGACAGGGGGAACAATGAGCAGTTCTTC. This sequence encodes CASSSDRGNNEQFF.

V is TRBV30 and J is TRBJ2-5, with TRBD2 identical over 10 bases. Unmatched junction bases numbered 16, after V lost 2 bases and J lost 4 bases. Germline V lookup: CDR1 GTSNPN, CDR2 SVGIG (reference sequence). The CDR3 has 18 residues. This chain's CDR3 is CAWSLSGGSGGAPETQYF. Here the CDR3 DNA reads TGTGCCTGGAGTCTATCCGGGGGCAGCGGGGGGGCCCCAGAGACCCAGTACTTC.